The clone carrying this T cell receptor beta chain has a count of ten or more. As yet, its antigen is unknown. This sample was taken from a study of T cell repertoires in cytomegalovirus infection. Across the whole study: An indication of both CMV infection and matching HLA type came from public TCR beta signatures. Findings of the study overall: The cumulative frequency of public TCR beta families identified carriers of CMV plus the relevant HLA. HLA-C-restricted CMV clonotypes gave the most frequent clonotype in two of eight donors.

The V gene's germline CDR1 is SGHVS and CDR2 FQNEAQ. CDR3 length: 14 residues. The V end was cut by 5 bases, the J end by 2 bases, with 13 bases between. TCRdb re-analysed the reads in MiXCR, keeping a single row per CDR3 protein. Of 150,000 or so distinct CDR3 sequences in the sample, 5% to 6.5% were seen once. The sequence came from a human donor in good health (CMV status not recorded). Some clones in this sample may be carry-over from other donors' samples. The rearrangement joins TRBV7-8 to TRBJ2-7; no reliable D call. The sample was PBMCs. The chain's CDR3 is CASSERPHTYEQYF. The CDR3 nucleotides are TGTGCCAGCAGCGAGAGACCCCATACCTACGAGCAGTACTTC.